This passage covers 12 T cell receptor beta chains from one sample sequenced in a study of monozygotic twins with inflammatory bowel disease. Following a re-call of the 5' RACE reads, TCRdb has one entry per CDR3 protein and lacks DNA. The sample has about 140,000 distinct CDR3 sequences, and its top ten clones hold around 1.2%. The specimen was blood. The origin of the receptors is a human donor with ulcerative colitis or Crohn's disease, or a healthy co-twin of an affected twin (not recorded which).

The chain links TRBV27 to TRBJ2-3; TCRdb lists TRBD2, though no DNA is available to test this call. CDR1 MNHEY and CDR2 SMNVEV come from the germline V gene (reference sequence). This CDR3 has 16 amino acids. The CDR3 sequence is CASSFSGLAVLDTQYF.

The chain employs TRBV7-8 and TRBJ2-7; TCRdb outputs TRBD2, but without DNA this stays unchecked. The CDR3 runs to 15 residues. The germline CDR1 and CDR2 sequences are SGHVS and FQNEAQ. CDR3 loop: CASSTGLAGPYKQYF.

The chain combines TRBV6-5 with TRBJ1-1; TCRdb outputs TRBD1, but without DNA this stays unchecked. Germline lookup yields CDR1 MNHEY and CDR2 SVGAGI. This CDR3 has 16 amino acids. CDR3 sequence: CASSHRQGRMNTEAFF.

The CDR3 sequence is CASSRGWDNSPLHF. V is TRBV12-3 or TRBV12-4 and J is TRBJ1-6. The CDR3 is 14 residues long.

The chain uses TRBV6-1 and TRBJ1-3. Germline V gene data show CDR1 as MNHNS and CDR2 as SASEGT. The CDR3 covers 16 residues. CDR3: CASSRTQGWSGNTIYF.

The chain uses TRBV18 and TRBJ1-5. The germline V gene encodes CDR1 KGHSH and CDR2 LQKENI. The CDR3 totals 12 residues. CDR3 protein: CASSPIDQPQHF.

The gene calls are TRBV19 and TRBJ1-1; TCRdb returns TRBD1, unconfirmable since there is no DNA. The CDR3 runs 12 residues. CDR1 and CDR2 from the germline V gene are LNHDA and SQIVND (reference sequence). CDR3 residues: CASNQGWTEAFF.

The chain carries TRBV7-6 and TRBJ2-7. CDR1 SGHVS and CDR2 FNYEAQ come from the germline V gene. The CDR3 totals 12 residues. CDR3 protein: CASSLKGYEQYF.

This chain uses TRBV9 with TRBJ2-2; TCRdb lists TRBD1, though no DNA is available to test this call. In germline, CDR1 is SGDLS, CDR2 YYNGEE. CDR3 length: 16 residues. CDR3 protein: CASTPEGQPNTGELFF. Full variable domain (outside the CDR3, taken from reference TRBV9 and TRBJ2-2): DSGVTQTPKHLITATGQRVTLRCSPRSGDLSVYWYQQSLDQGLQFLIQYYNGEERAKGNILERFSAQQFPDLHSELNLSSLELGDSALYFCASTPEGQPNTGELFFGEGSRLTVL.

The V and J genes are TRBV30 and TRBJ1-5; TCRdb designates TRBD1, a call that cannot be tested without DNA. The CDR3 runs to 14 residues. Germline assignment: CDR1 GTSNPN and CDR2 SVGIG (reference sequence). The CDR3: CARSEGTSNQPQHF.

The V and J genes are TRBV5-1 and TRBJ2-2; as DNA is missing, the TRBD1 call by TCRdb cannot be tested. The CDR3 runs to 15 residues. Per germline, CDR1 SGHRS and CDR2 YFSETQ. CDR3 residues: CASSQDSFNTGELFF.

The gene calls are TRBV7-3 and TRBJ1-1; the D gene TCRdb calls, TRBD1, cannot be checked with no DNA. This CDR3 comprises 15 residues. Looked up from germline, CDR1 is SGHTA and CDR2 is FQGTGA. Here the CDR3 reads CASSPSGGQLIEAFF.